This TCR beta chain was profiled in a study of beta chain features in type 1 diabetes. This CDR3 is 14 amino acids long. Trimming stripped 4 bases from V and 8 bases from J, with 15 bases between. Per germline, CDR1 SGHTA and CDR2 FQGNSA. This clone was seen only a few times. Its antigen is unidentified. cDNA synthesis used the whole RNA isolate, giving expressed TCRB sequences. Regulatory, naive and central memory T cell samples averaged about 3.5 million reads. Measured with immunoSEQ multiplex PCR; TCRdb has only the in-frame clones, and not every one. The table includes 600,000 to 700,000 clones, around 12% detected once. General study points: Researchers report that Type 1 diabetes patients had moderately but significantly shorter TCRB CDR3s across all four CD4+ subsets. Type 1 diabetes patients had fewer VDJ junction insertions and more deletions.

Staining for CD45RO/CCR7/CD25/CD127/CD95/CD27 allowed sorting of CD4+ naive, central memory, regulatory and stem cell-like memory cells. The purity of all sorted populations exceeded 95%. The chain is built from TRBV7-2 and TRBJ2-1; a possible D gene is TRBD2 (6 bases). The sample was naive CD4+ T cells from blood. This sequence was found in a man aged 25 to 40 with type 1 diabetes. CDR3 loop: CASSYRLGGYEQFF. The CDR3 DNA reads TGTGCCAGCAGCTATAGACTAGGTGGCTATGAGCAGTTCTTC.